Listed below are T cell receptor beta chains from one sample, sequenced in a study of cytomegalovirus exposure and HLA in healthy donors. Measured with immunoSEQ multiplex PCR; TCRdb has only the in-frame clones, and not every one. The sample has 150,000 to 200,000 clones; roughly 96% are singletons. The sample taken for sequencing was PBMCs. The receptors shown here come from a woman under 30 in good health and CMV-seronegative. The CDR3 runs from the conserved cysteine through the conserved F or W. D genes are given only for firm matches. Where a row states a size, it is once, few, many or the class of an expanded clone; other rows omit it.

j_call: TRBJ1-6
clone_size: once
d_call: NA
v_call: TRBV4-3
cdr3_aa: CASSPGSYNSPLHF
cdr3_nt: TGCGCCAGCAGCCCCGGGTCCTATAATTCACCCCTCCACTTT

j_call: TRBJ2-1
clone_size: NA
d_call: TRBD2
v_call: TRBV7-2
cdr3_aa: CASSLVSGANYNEQFF
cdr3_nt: TGTGCCAGCAGCTTAGTTAGCGGGGCCAACTACAATGAGCAGTTCTTC

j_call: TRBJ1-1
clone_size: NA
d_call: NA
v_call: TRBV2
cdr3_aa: CASSKPRSTEAFF
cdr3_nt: TGTGCCAGCAGTAAACCCCGGAGCACTGAAGCTTTCTTT

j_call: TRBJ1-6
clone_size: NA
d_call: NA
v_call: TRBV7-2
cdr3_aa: CASSLANRNSPLHF
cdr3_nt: TGTGCCAGCAGCTTAGCAAACAGAAATTCACCCCTCCACTTT

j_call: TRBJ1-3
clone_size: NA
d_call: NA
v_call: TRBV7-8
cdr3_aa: CASSTGGPRTIYF
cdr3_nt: TGTGCCAGCAGCACGGGGGGCCCTCGCACCATATATTTT

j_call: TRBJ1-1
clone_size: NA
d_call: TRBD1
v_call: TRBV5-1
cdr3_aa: CASSFSGTGVTEAFF
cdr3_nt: TGCGCCAGCAGCTTTTCCGGGACAGGGGTTACTGAAGCTTTCTTT

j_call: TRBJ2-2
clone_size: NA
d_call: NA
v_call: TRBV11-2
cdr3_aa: CASSLPDRPNTGELFF
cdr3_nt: TGTGCCAGCAGCTTACCGGACAGACCGAACACCGGGGAGCTGTTTTTT

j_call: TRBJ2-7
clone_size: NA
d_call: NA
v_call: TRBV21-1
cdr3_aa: CASSSRTGLDEQYF
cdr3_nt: TGTGCCAGCAGCTCCCGGACAGGGCTAGACGAGCAGTACTTC

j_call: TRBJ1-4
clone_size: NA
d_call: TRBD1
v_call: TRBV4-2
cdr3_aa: CASSQFGRGQGAEKLFF
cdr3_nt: TGTGCCAGCAGCCAATTTGGAAGGGGACAGGGGGCGGAAAAACTGTTTTTT

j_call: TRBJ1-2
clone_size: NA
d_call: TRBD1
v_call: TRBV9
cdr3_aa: CASSTRAGTGDQRRNYGYTF
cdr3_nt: TGTGCCAGCAGCACGAGAGCCGGGACAGGGGACCAGAGGCGTAACTATGGCTACACCTTC

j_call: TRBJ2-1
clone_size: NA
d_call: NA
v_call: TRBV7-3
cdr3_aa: CASSLGGTRSYNEQFF
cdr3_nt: TGTGCCAGCAGCTTAGGCGGGACGAGGTCCTACAATGAGCAGTTCTTC

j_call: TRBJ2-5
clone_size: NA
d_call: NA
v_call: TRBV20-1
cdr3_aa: CSAMEGETQYF
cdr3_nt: TGCAGTGCTATGGAGGGGGAGACCCAGTACTTC

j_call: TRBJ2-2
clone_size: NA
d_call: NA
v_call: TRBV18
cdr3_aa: CASTTTLSGPGELFF
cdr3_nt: TGTGCCAGCACCACCACACTATCAGGGCCCGGGGAGCTGTTTTTT

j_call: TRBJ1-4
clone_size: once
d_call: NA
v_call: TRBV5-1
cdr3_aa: CASSSPPTNEKLFF
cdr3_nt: TGCGCCAGCAGCTCTCCTCCAACTAATGAAAAACTGTTTTTT

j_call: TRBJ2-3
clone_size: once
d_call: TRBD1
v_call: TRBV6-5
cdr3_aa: CASSRGTGSTDTQYF
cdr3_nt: TGTGCCAGCAGCCGCGGGACAGGGAGCACAGATACGCAGTATTTT

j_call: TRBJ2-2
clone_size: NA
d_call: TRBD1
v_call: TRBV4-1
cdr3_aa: CASSQTRTGGDTGELFF
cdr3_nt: TGCGCCAGCAGCCAAACGCGGACAGGGGGAGACACCGGGGAGCTGTTTTTT

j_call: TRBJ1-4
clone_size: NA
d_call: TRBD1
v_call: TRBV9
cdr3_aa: CASSPTTGNNEKLFF
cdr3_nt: TGTGCCAGCAGCCCGACGACAGGGAATAATGAAAAACTGTTTTTT

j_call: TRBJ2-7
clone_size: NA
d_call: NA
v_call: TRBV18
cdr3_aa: CASSPGAPYEQYF
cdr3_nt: TGTGCCAGCTCACCTGGGGCGCCCTACGAGCAGTACTTC

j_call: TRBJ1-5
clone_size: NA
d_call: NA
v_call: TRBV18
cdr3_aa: CASSLVGANQPQHF
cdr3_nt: TGTGCCAGCTCACTCGTAGGGGCCAATCAGCCCCAGCATTTT

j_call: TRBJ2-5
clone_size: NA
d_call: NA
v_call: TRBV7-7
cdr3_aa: CASSSTVQETQYF
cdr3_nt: TGTGCTAGCAGCAGTACAGTTCAAGAGACCCAGTACTTC

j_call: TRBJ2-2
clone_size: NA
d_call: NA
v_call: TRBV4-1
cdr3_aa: CASKRVPGAGELFF
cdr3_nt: TGCGCCTCGAAGAGGGTCCCTGGGGCCGGGGAGCTGTTTTTT

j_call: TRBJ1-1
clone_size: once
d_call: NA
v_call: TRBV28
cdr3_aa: CASSPGLGRGTEAFF
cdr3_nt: TGTGCCAGCAGTCCTGGGCTTGGCAGGGGCACTGAAGCTTTCTTT

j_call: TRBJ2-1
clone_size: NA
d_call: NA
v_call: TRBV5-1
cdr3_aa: CASSLGLATNYNEQFF
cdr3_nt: TGCGCCAGCAGCTTGGGGCTAGCGACGAACTACAATGAGCAGTTCTTC

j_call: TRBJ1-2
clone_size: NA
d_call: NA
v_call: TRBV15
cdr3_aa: CATSRGQLYGYTF
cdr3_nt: TGTGCCACCAGCAGAGGACAGCTCTATGGCTACACCTTC

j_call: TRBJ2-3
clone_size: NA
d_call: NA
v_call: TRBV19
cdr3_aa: CASRSATSTDTQYF
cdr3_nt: TGTGCCAGTAGGTCAGCGACTAGCACAGATACGCAGTATTTT

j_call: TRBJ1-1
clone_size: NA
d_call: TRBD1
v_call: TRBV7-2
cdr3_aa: CASSRDRGTEAFF
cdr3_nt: TGTGCCAGCAGCCGCGACAGGGGGACTGAAGCTTTCTTT

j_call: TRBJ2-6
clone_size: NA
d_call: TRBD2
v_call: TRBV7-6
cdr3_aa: CASSLWGGSGANVLTF
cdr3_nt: TGTGCCAGCAGCTTATGGGGGGGCTCTGGGGCCAACGTCCTGACTTTC

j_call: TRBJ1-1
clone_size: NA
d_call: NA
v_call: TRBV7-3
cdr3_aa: CASSLGGAGKNTEAFF
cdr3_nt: TGTGCCAGCAGCCTCGGGGGGGCAGGGAAAAACACTGAAGCTTTCTTT

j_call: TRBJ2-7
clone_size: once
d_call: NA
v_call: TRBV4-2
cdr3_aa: CASSQDNEQYF
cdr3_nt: TGTGCCAGCAGCCAAGATAACGAGCAGTACTTC

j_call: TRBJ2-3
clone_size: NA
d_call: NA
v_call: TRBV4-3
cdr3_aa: CASSQGGSTSTDTQYF
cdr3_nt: TGCGCCAGCAGCCAGGGGGGATCGACGAGCACAGATACGCAGTATTTT

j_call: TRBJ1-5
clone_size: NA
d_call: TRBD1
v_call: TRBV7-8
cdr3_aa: CASNTGTGSQPQHF
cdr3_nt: TGTGCCAGCAACACCGGGACAGGGAGTCAGCCCCAGCATTTT

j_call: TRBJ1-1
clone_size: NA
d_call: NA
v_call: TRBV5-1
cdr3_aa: CASSLEAGNTEAFF
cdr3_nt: TGCGCCAGCAGCTTGGAGGCGGGGAACACTGAAGCTTTCTTT

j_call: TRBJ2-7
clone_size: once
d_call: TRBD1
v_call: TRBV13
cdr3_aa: CASSPSGTGDYEQYF
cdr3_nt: TGTGCCAGCAGCCCCTCCGGGACAGGGGACTACGAGCAGTACTTC

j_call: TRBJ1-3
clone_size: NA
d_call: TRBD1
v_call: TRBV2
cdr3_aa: CASSELSGQGFFRGNTIYF
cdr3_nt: TGTGCCAGCAGTGAATTGTCTGGACAGGGGTTCTTCCGCGGAAACACCATATATTTT

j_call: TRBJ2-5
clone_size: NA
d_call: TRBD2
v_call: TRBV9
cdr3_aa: CASSASGAYKETQYF
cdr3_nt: TGTGCCAGCAGCGCAAGCGGGGCCTATAAAGAGACCCAGTACTTC

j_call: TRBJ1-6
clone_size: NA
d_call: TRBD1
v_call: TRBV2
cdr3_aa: CASSDRGSSPLHF
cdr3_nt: TGTGCCAGCAGCGACAGGGGAAGCTCACCCCTCCACTTT

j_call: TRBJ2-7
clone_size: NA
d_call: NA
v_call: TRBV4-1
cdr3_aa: CASSQGGGQSAEQYF
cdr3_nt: TGCGCCAGCAGCCAAGGGGGAGGACAATCTGCCGAGCAGTACTTC

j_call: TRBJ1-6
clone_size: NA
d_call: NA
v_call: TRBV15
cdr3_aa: CATMDPAGAYNSPLHF
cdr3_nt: TGTGCCACCATGGACCCCGCAGGGGCCTATAATTCACCCCTCCACTTT

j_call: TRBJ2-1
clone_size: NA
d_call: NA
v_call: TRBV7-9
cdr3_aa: CASSRGNEQFF
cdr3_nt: TGTGCCAGCAGCAGGGGTAATGAGCAGTTCTTC

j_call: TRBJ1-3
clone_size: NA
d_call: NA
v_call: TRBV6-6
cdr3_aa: CASQTRNISGNTIYF
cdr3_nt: TGTGCCAGTCAAACCAGAAACATCTCTGGAAACACCATATATTTT

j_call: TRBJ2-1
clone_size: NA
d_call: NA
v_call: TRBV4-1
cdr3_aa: CASSQEGPRASYNEQFF
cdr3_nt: TGCGCCAGCAGCCAAGAGGGGCCACGGGCCTCCTACAATGAGCAGTTCTTC

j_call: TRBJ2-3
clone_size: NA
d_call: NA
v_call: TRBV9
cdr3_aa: CASSVTEVQYF
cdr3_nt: TGTGCCAGCAGCGTGACAGAAGTGCAGTATTTT

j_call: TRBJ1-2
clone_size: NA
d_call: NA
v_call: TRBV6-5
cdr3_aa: CASSPSGIGAYGYTF
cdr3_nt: TGTGCCAGCAGCCCCTCTGGGATAGGGGCTTATGGCTACACCTTC

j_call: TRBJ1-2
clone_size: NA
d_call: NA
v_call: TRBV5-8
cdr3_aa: CASSVGTTGPYGYTF
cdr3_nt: TGTGCCAGCAGCGTGGGGACGACAGGCCCCTATGGCTACACCTTC

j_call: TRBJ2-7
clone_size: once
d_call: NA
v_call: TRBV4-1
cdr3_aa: CASSQVYVSGEQYF
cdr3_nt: TGCGCCAGCAGCCAAGTATATGTGTCAGGGGAGCAGTACTTC

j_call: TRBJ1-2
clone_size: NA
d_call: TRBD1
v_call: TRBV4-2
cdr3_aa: CASSQGTGPTANYGYTF
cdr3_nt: TGTGCCAGCAGCCAAGGGACAGGGCCAACCGCTAACTATGGCTACACCTTC

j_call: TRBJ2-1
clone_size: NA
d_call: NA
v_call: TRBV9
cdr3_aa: CASSVMASSYNEQFF
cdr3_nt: TGTGCCAGCAGCGTAATGGCCAGCTCCTACAATGAGCAGTTCTTC

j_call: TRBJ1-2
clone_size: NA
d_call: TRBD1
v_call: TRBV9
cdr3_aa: CASSPKTGTRNYGYTF
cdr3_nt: TGTGCCAGCAGCCCGAAGACAGGGACCCGGAACTATGGCTACACCTTC

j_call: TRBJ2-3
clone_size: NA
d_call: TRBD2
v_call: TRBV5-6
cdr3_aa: CASSLSGGFRTDTQYF
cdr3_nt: TGTGCCAGCAGTCTTTCGGGGGGTTTCAGGACAGATACGCAGTATTTT

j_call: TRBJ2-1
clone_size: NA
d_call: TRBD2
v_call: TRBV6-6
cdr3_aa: CASSYLSGGDNEQFF
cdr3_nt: TGTGCCAGCAGTTACCTCAGCGGGGGGGACAATGAGCAGTTCTTC

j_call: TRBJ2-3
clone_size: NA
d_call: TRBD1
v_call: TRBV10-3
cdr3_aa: CAIRVTGSTDTQYF
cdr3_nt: TGTGCCATCAGGGTGACAGGGAGCACAGATACGCAGTATTTT

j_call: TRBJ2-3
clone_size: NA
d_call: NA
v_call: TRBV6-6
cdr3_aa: CASSYAARSDTQYF
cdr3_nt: TGTGCCAGCAGTTATGCGGCGAGGTCGGATACGCAGTATTTT

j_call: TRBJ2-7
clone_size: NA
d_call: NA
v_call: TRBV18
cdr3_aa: CASSPPTPQGWYEQYF
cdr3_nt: TGTGCCAGCTCACCACCCACACCCCAGGGGTGGTACGAGCAGTACTTC

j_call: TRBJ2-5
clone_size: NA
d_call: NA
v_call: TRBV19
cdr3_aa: CASSPWPREETQYF
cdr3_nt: TGTGCCAGTAGTCCCTGGCCCAGGGAAGAGACCCAGTACTTC

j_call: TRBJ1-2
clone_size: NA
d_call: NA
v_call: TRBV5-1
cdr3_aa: CASSPPRDSGYGYTF
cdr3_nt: TGCGCCAGCAGCCCCCCCCGGGACTCTGGCTATGGCTACACCTTC

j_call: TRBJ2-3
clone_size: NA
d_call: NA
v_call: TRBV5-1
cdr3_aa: CASSLATHRADTQYF
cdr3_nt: TGCGCCAGCAGCTTGGCGACCCACAGGGCAGATACGCAGTATTTT

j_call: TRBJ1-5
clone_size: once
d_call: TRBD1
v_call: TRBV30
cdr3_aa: CAWSQGVGQPQHF
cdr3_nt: TGTGCCTGGAGTCAGGGGGTAGGGCAGCCCCAGCATTTT

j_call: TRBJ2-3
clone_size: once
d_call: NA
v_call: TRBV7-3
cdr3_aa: CASSPLTGQVSTDTQYF
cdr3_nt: TGTGCCAGCAGCCCGTTAACAGGGCAGGTTTCCACAGATACGCAGTATTTT

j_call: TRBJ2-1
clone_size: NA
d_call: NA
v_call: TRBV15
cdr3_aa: CATSRDPMARSSYNEQFF
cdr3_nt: TGTGCCACCAGCAGAGATCCCATGGCCAGAAGCTCCTACAATGAGCAGTTCTTC

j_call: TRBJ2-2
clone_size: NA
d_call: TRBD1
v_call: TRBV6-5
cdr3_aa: CASSPDRALTGELFF
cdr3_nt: TGTGCCAGCAGCCCGGACAGGGCTCTAACCGGGGAGCTGTTTTTT